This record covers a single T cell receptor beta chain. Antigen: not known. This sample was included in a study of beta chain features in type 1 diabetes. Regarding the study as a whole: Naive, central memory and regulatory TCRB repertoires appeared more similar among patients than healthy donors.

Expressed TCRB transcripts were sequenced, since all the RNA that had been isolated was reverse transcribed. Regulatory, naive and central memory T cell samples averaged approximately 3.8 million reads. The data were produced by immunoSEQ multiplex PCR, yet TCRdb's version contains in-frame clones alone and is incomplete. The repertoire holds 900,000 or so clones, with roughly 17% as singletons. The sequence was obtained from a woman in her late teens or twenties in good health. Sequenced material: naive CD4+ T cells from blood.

CDR3 in amino acids: CASSRSGKAGELFF. The CDR3 DNA is TGCGCCAGCAGCCGAAGCGGGAAGGCCGGGGAGCTGTTTTTT. This chain uses TRBV4-3 with TRBJ2-2, with TRBD2 matching over 7 bases. Germline-derived CDR1 and CDR2 are LGHNA and YSLEER. V was clipped by 4 bases and J by 6 bases; unmatched bases: 5. The CDR3 runs to 14 residues.